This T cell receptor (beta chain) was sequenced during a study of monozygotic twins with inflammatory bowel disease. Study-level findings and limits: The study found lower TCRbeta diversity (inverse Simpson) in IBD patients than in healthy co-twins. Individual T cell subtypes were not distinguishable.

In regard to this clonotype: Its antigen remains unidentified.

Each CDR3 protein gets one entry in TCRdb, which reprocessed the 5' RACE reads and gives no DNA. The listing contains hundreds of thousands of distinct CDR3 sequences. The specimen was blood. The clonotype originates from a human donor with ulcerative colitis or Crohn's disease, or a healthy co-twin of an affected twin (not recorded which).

CDR3: CASRTSGRAYEQFF. This chain connects TRBV6-1 to TRBJ2-1; TCRdb's assignment of TRBD2 cannot be checked, as there is no DNA. Germline V CDR1 and CDR2: MNHNS, SASEGT. CDR3 length equals 14 residues.